This is a list of T cell receptor beta chains from one sample in a study of T cells after yellow fever vaccination. Each CDR3 protein is one row after TCRdb ran MiXCR on the 5' RACE reads. Among 600,000 to 750,000 distinct CDR3 sequences listed, roughly 12% were seen once. The input for sequencing was PBMCs, taken on the day of the yellow fever booster vaccination. The source is a man aged 30 to 45 who received the YFV17D yellow fever vaccine. Both conserved end residues are part of each CDR3. The D gene is left open where the match is weak. Clone size is given for some rows only: seen once, a few or many times, or a class if the clone is expanded.

CDR3: CASRDSNTDTQYF
DNA: TGTGCCAGCCGGGACAGCAACACAGATACGCAGTATTTT
D: TRBD1
size: -
V: TRBV7-9
J: TRBJ2-3

CDR3: CSATGYSGDNGYTF
DNA: TGCAGTGCTACAGGTTATAGTGGTGATAATGGCTACACCTTC
D: -
size: -
V: TRBV20-1
J: TRBJ1-2

CDR3: CATSQDYTSSDRDNEQFF
DNA: TGTGCCACCAGCCAAGATTATACTAGCTCTGACCGGGACAATGAGCAGTTCTTC
D: -
size: -
V: TRBV7-4
J: TRBJ2-1

CDR3: CASYTGTGPYHNPTGELFF
DNA: TGTGCCAGCTATACCGGGACAGGGCCCTACCATAATCCAACCGGGGAGCTGTTTTTT
D: TRBD1
size: -
V: TRBV18
J: TRBJ2-2

CDR3: CSARVLAGLPYEQYF
DNA: TGCAGTGCTAGAGTTCTAGCGGGACTCCCCTACGAGCAGTACTTC
D: TRBD2
size: -
V: TRBV20-1
J: TRBJ2-7

CDR3: CASSKVGATYNEQFF
DNA: TGTGCCAGCTCGAAAGTGGGGGCCACCTACAATGAGCAGTTCTTC
D: -
size: few
V: TRBV19
J: TRBJ2-1

CDR3: CATTEVRGRNEQFF
DNA: TGTGCCACGACGGAGGTCAGGGGAAGGAATGAGCAGTTCTTC
D: -
size: few
V: TRBV2
J: TRBJ2-1

CDR3: CASSLVGDAMYEQYF
DNA: TGTGCCAGCAGCTTAGTGGGCGACGCCATGTACGAGCAGTACTTC
D: -
size: -
V: TRBV7-2
J: TRBJ2-7

CDR3: CASSPLGLAGGEQFF
DNA: TGTGCCAGCAGCCCCCTAGGACTAGCGGGAGGTGAGCAGTTCTTC
D: TRBD2
size: few
V: TRBV7-2
J: TRBJ2-1

CDR3: CATSRDYHQETQYF
DNA: TGTGCCACCAGCAGGGACTATCACCAAGAGACCCAGTACTTC
D: -
size: many
V: TRBV15
J: TRBJ2-5

CDR3: CASSQVGAGEGDTQYF
DNA: TGTGCCAGCAGCCAAGTAGGAGCGGGAGAGGGAGATACGCAGTATTTT
D: TRBD2
size: -
V: TRBV3-1
J: TRBJ2-3

CDR3: CASSLELSSGELFF
DNA: TGTGCCAGCAGCTTAGAACTAAGCTCCGGGGAGCTGTTTTTT
D: -
size: many
V: TRBV7-2
J: TRBJ2-2

CDR3: CASSPYVGRVTSGNTIYF
DNA: TGTGCCAGCAGCCCATATGTCGGCCGGGTTACCTCTGGAAACACCATATATTTT
D: -
size: -
V: TRBV12-3/TRBV12-4
J: TRBJ1-3

CDR3: CCARGLAGGNTGELFF
DNA: TGCTGCGCTAGGGGACTAGCGGGCGGTAACACCGGGGAGCTGTTTTTT
D: TRBD2
size: -
V: TRBV20-1
J: TRBJ2-2

CDR3: CSVIEATPGGNQPQHF
DNA: TGCAGCGTCATCGAAGCGACGCCGGGGGGGAATCAGCCCCAGCATTTT
D: -
size: few
V: TRBV29-1
J: TRBJ1-5

CDR3: CAISPTGSTGELFF
DNA: TGTGCCATCAGTCCTACAGGGAGCACCGGGGAGCTGTTTTTT
D: -
size: -
V: TRBV10-3
J: TRBJ2-2

CDR3: CASSKTASYEQYF
DNA: TGTGCCAGCAGCAAGACAGCTTCCTACGAGCAGTACTTC
D: -
size: -
V: TRBV7-2
J: TRBJ2-7

CDR3: CASSNRGRGTDTQYF
DNA: TGTGCCAGCAGTAACCGGGGCCGCGGGACAGATACGCAGTATTTT
D: -
size: -
V: TRBV6-5
J: TRBJ2-3

CDR3: CASSLLGGEETQYF
DNA: TGTGCCAGCAGCTTACTAGGAGGTGAAGAGACCCAGTACTTC
D: -
size: -
V: TRBV7-9
J: TRBJ2-5

CDR3: CASSRGRDSQETQYF
DNA: TGTGCCAGCAGCCGAGGAAGGGACAGTCAAGAGACCCAGTACTTC
D: TRBD1
size: -
V: TRBV6-1
J: TRBJ2-5

CDR3: CASSQDRDPAFF
DNA: TGTGCCAGCAGCCAAGATCGGGACCCGGCTTTCTTT
D: -
size: -
V: TRBV4-2
J: TRBJ1-1

CDR3: CASCFRGQTSGRSETQYF
DNA: TGTGCCAGCTGTTTCAGGGGGCAGACTAGCGGGAGGAGTGAGACCCAGTACTTC
D: TRBD2
size: -
V: TRBV2
J: TRBJ2-5

CDR3: CASSRDSLAGYEQYF
DNA: TGTGCCAGCAGCCGAGACAGTCTAGCCGGGTACGAGCAGTACTTC
D: -
size: -
V: TRBV7-2
J: TRBJ2-7

CDR3: CASGTGGTEAFF
DNA: TGTGCCAGTGGGACAGGGGGGACTGAAGCTTTCTTT
D: TRBD1
size: few
V: TRBV19
J: TRBJ1-1

CDR3: CASSLWGQGDYGYTF
DNA: TGTGCCAGCAGTTTATGGGGTCAGGGCGACTATGGCTACACCTTC
D: -
size: -
V: TRBV27
J: TRBJ1-2

CDR3: CASSVLAGAQETQYF
DNA: TGTGCCAGCAGCGTCCTAGCGGGAGCACAAGAGACCCAGTACTTC
D: TRBD2
size: -
V: TRBV9
J: TRBJ2-5

CDR3: CASSLYRGDSSYEQYF
DNA: TGTGCCAGCAGCTTATACCGTGGGGACTCTTCATACGAGCAGTACTTC
D: -
size: -
V: TRBV7-9
J: TRBJ2-7

CDR3: CASSPGRREGRGETQYF
DNA: TGCGCCAGCAGTCCTGGCCGGCGGGAGGGCCGGGGGGAGACCCAGTACTTC
D: TRBD2
size: few
V: TRBV10-2
J: TRBJ2-5

CDR3: CSVAPGGYEQYF
DNA: TGCAGCGTTGCGCCGGGAGGGTACGAGCAGTACTTC
D: TRBD2
size: few
V: TRBV29-1
J: TRBJ2-7

CDR3: CASSYGQWEKLAKNIQYF
DNA: TGTGCCAGCAGTTACGGGCAATGGGAGAAGCTAGCCAAAAACATTCAGTACTTC
D: -
size: -
V: TRBV6-5
J: TRBJ2-4

CDR3: CASSLMTGAYEQYF
DNA: TGTGCCAGCAGCTTAATGACAGGAGCCTACGAGCAGTACTTC
D: -
size: few
V: TRBV7-9
J: TRBJ2-7

CDR3: CASSLEGLAIQYF
DNA: TGTGCCAGCAGCTTAGAGGGACTGGCCATTCAGTACTTC
D: -
size: -
V: TRBV7-3
J: TRBJ2-4

CDR3: CASSPPGTGGPDTQYF
DNA: TGTGCCAGCTCACCACCAGGGACAGGGGGGCCAGATACGCAGTATTTT
D: TRBD1
size: -
V: TRBV18
J: TRBJ2-3

CDR3: CSADRPSGSGREQYF
DNA: TGCAGTGCCGACCGACCTAGCGGGAGCGGTAGAGAGCAGTACTTC
D: TRBD2
size: -
V: TRBV20-1
J: TRBJ2-7

CDR3: CSVTIPGGNEQFF
DNA: TGCAGCGTTACGATCCCGGGAGGCAATGAGCAGTTCTTC
D: TRBD2
size: few
V: TRBV29-1
J: TRBJ2-1

CDR3: CATTSGRARYNEQFF
DNA: TGTGCCACCACTAGCGGGAGGGCCCGTTACAATGAGCAGTTCTTC
D: TRBD2
size: -
V: TRBV19
J: TRBJ2-1

CDR3: CASSENAAGPLVTQYF
DNA: TGTGCCAGCAGTGAGAATGCCGCGGGGCCGTTGGTTACGCAGTATTTT
D: -
size: -
V: TRBV6-1
J: TRBJ2-3

CDR3: CASSLSGTSGIFSYNEQFF
DNA: TGTGCCAGCAGCTTATCCGGGACTAGCGGGATTTTCTCCTACAATGAGCAGTTCTTC
D: TRBD2
size: few
V: TRBV11-3
J: TRBJ2-1

CDR3: CASSQAGRNNSPLHF
DNA: TGCGCCAGCAGCCAAGCGGGACGGAATAATTCACCCCTCCACTTT
D: -
size: -
V: TRBV4-1
J: TRBJ1-6

CDR3: CASSQDSSGRRSPLHF
DNA: TGCGCCAGCAGCCAAGATTCGTCAGGGAGAAGATCACCCCTCCACTTT
D: -
size: -
V: TRBV4-3
J: TRBJ1-6

CDR3: CATSPAASSYEQYF
DNA: TGTGCCACCAGCCCAGCGGCGAGCTCCTACGAGCAGTACTTC
D: -
size: few
V: TRBV15
J: TRBJ2-7

CDR3: CASSLTRSETQYF
DNA: TGTGCCAGCAGCTTAACGAGGTCTGAGACCCAGTACTTC
D: -
size: few
V: TRBV7-9
J: TRBJ2-5

CDR3: CAIRGTSGSQNEQFF
DNA: TGTGCCATCAGGGGGACTAGCGGGAGTCAGAATGAGCAGTTCTTC
D: TRBD2
size: few
V: TRBV10-3
J: TRBJ2-1

CDR3: CASSYRTSGYEQYF
DNA: TGTGCCAGCAGTTACCGGACTAGCGGATACGAGCAGTACTTC
D: TRBD2
size: -
V: TRBV6-5
J: TRBJ2-7

CDR3: CASSSAPTDTQYF
DNA: TGCGCCAGCAGCAGCGCCCCCACAGATACGCAGTATTTT
D: -
size: -
V: TRBV5-1
J: TRBJ2-3

CDR3: CASSKGRQGWTDTQYF
DNA: TGTGCCAGCAGCAAGGGAAGACAGGGGTGGACAGATACGCAGTATTTT
D: -
size: -
V: TRBV21-1
J: TRBJ2-3

CDR3: CASSSPATGGADTQYF
DNA: TGTGCCAGCAGCTCCCCGGCGACAGGGGGAGCAGATACGCAGTATTTT
D: TRBD1
size: few
V: TRBV7-9
J: TRBJ2-3

CDR3: CASSSRGLDGNTIYF
DNA: TGTGCCAGCAGCTCACGGGGGTTGGATGGAAACACCATATATTTT
D: -
size: -
V: TRBV12-3/TRBV12-4
J: TRBJ1-3

CDR3: CAWSFGVIGELFF
DNA: TGTGCCTGGTCGTTTGGAGTGATCGGGGAGCTGTTTTTT
D: -
size: few
V: TRBV30
J: TRBJ2-2

CDR3: CASAEGGRTDTQYF
DNA: TGTGCCAGCGCCGAGGGAGGGCGCACAGATACGCAGTATTTT
D: TRBD2
size: -
V: TRBV12-3/TRBV12-4
J: TRBJ2-3

CDR3: CSARDQDRGGTDTQYF
DNA: TGCAGTGCTAGAGATCAGGACAGGGGAGGTACAGATACGCAGTATTTT
D: TRBD1
size: few
V: TRBV20-1
J: TRBJ2-3

CDR3: CSGGGTVYGYTF
DNA: TGCAGCGGTGGGGGGACAGTCTATGGCTACACCTTC
D: TRBD1
size: -
V: TRBV29-1
J: TRBJ1-2

CDR3: CASSRLGGPDTEAFF
DNA: TGTGCCAGCTCCCGGCTGGGGGGGCCTGACACTGAAGCTTTCTTT
D: -
size: -
V: TRBV27
J: TRBJ1-1

CDR3: CASSTTGVRTDTQYF
DNA: TGTGCCAGCAGCACAACAGGGGTTCGCACAGATACGCAGTATTTT
D: TRBD1
size: -
V: TRBV7-2
J: TRBJ2-3

CDR3: CASRGTSETQYF
DNA: TGTGCCAGCAGGGGGACATCGGAGACCCAGTACTTC
D: -
size: -
V: TRBV6-2/TRBV6-3
J: TRBJ2-5